What follows are 13 T cell receptor beta chains derived from one specimen sequenced in a study of sequential checkpoint blockade in melanoma. The treatment is: randomized to nivolumab then ipilimumab (arm A) or the reverse (arm B). The method was immunoSEQ multiplex PCR; TCRdb's version includes in-frame clones alone and lacks a portion of them. The sample includes about 3,500 clones, roughly half of them seen just once. The sequenced sample was CD8+ T cells sorted from blood (inferred from file names), obtained from a patient given nivolumab and ipilimumab in sequence. These receptors were collected from a human donor with melanoma.

This chain links TRBV7-8 with TRBJ1-1; D call uncertain. Trimming pared 5 bases from V and 1 base from J, leaving 14 bases between. The germline V gene encodes CDR1 SGHVS and CDR2 FQNEAQ. The CDR3 consists of 15 residues. In DNA, the CDR3 is TGTGCCAGCAGCCCAGAGCCGGGTACGAACACTGAAGCTTTCTTT. It yields the protein CASSPEPGTNTEAFF.

CDR3: CASSIGGVGQPQHF. The CDR3 DNA follows: TGTGCCAGCAGCATAGGGGGGGTAGGTCAGCCCCAGCATTTT. This sequence joins TRBV7-9 and TRBJ1-5; tentative D call: TRBD1 (6 bases). CDR1 and CDR2 from the germline V gene are SEHNR and FQNEAQ (reference sequence). With 5 bases removed from V and 6 bases from J, the gap between germline ends came to 14 bases. The CDR3 spans 14 residues.

The chain joins TRBV2 to TRBJ2-3; D possibly corresponds to TRBD2 (6 bases). The CDR3 is made up of 16 amino acids. The germline gives CDR1 SNHLY, CDR2 FYNNEI. V gave up 1 base and J gave up 1 base, with 12 bases separating them. This CDR3 reads CASSEGEVVGTDTQYF. The CDR3 nucleotides read TGTGCCAGCAGTGAAGGGGAGGTTGTTGGCACAGATACGCAGTATTTT. The full variable domain, with the rest looked up from reference TRBV2 and TRBJ2-3, is EPEVTQTPSHQVTQMGQEVILRCVPISNHLYFYWYRQILGQKVEFLVSFYNNEISEKSEIFDDQFSVERPDGSNFTLKIRSTKLEDSAMYFCASSEGEVVGTDTQYFGPGTRLTVL.

A remark on this clone: The junction differs from germline at one of its ends, possibly a read error. The chain carries TRBV15 and TRBJ1-4, with D maybe TRBD1 (5 bases). Germline CDR1 and CDR2: LNHNV and YYDKDF (reference sequence). This CDR3 is built from 14 residues. This chain's CDR3 is CASSAGFLNEKLFF. In DNA form, the CDR3 reads TGTGCCAGCAGCGCAGGGTTTCTGAATGAAAAACTGTTTTTT.

This clone has more than one count but fewer than ten. The rearrangement links TRBV19 to TRBJ1-1, with 11 bases aligning to TRBD1. CDR1 is LNHDA, CDR2 SQIVND, per germline (reference sequence). The CDR3 is made up of 15 amino acids. Germline trimming cut 5 bases from V and 5 bases from J; bases unmatched to any gene: 7. The CDR3 DNA is TGTGCCAGTAGTCCCGGACAGGGGGCATGGACTGAAGCTTTCTTT. Residues: CASSPGQGAWTEAFF.

The table lists this clone with a count of one. Other DNA sequences of this sample code for an identical CDR3. J is TRBJ1-5 and V is TRBV4-1, with TRBD1 identical over 7 bases. This CDR3 has 17 amino acids. Germline CDR1 and CDR2: MGHRA and YSYEKL. Trimming took 3 bases from V and 0 from J; bases not matched to a gene: 8. The CDR3 DNA follows: TGCGCCAGCAGCCAGTCGACAGGGACCAATAGCAATCAGCCCCAGCATTTT. Its protein product is CASSQSTGTNSNQPQHF.

The chain is built from TRBV7-6 and TRBJ1-2; the D gene is possibly TRBD1 (6 bases). The V gene's germline CDR1 is SGHVS and CDR2 FNYEAQ. This CDR3 spans 15 amino acids. Deletions cut 1 base from V and 0 bases from J, with 9 bases between. CDR3 amino acids: CASSLDPGANYGYTF. CDR3 coding DNA: TGTGCCAGCAGCTTAGACCCAGGGGCTAACTATGGCTACACCTTC.

This clone was found a few times. CDR3 DNA: TGTGCCAGCAGTTTAGAGTTACTTGGGAGCCCCACAGATACGCAGTATTTT. This translates into CASSLELLGSPTDTQYF. This chain connects TRBV28 to TRBJ2-3; tentative D call: TRBD2 (5 bases). CDR3 size: 17 residues. Germline V gene data show CDR1 as MDHEN and CDR2 as SYDVKM. Trimming removed 2 bases from V and 2 bases from J, with 17 bases in between.

This clone is deemed medium-sized. The V call is TRBV7-2, the J call TRBJ1-2; D may be TRBD1 (5 bases). The CDR3 consists of 13 residues. CDR1 is SGHTA, CDR2 FQGNSA, per germline. Trimming took 1 base from V and 6 from J, leaving 9 bases between them. For the CDR3, the DNA is TGTGCCAGCAGCTTAGGGGGCACGGATGGCTACACCTTC. It specifies CASSLGGTDGYTF.

V and J are TRBV6-5 and TRBJ2-7; TRBD1 agrees at 7 bases. The CDR3 spans 12 residues. Germline V gene sequence: CDR1 MNHEY, CDR2 SVGAGI. J gave up 5 bases and V 5 bases, and 3 bases lay outside the gene matches. The CDR3 sequence is CASSDDRDEQYF. The CDR3 DNA reads TGTGCCAGCAGTGATGACAGGGACGAGCAGTACTTC.

V and J are TRBV7-9 and TRBJ2-7; 11 bases match TRBD2. The germline V gene has CDR1 SEHNR and CDR2 FQNEAQ (reference sequence). Trimming at V came to 4 bases and at J to 2 bases, leaving 10 bases not matched to a gene. This CDR3 region has 17 residues. The CDR3 here is CASSSPATSGATYEQYF. In DNA form, the CDR3 reads TGTGCCAGCAGCTCCCCGGCGACTAGCGGGGCAACCTACGAGCAGTACTTC.

The chain couples TRBV29-1 to TRBJ2-7; 9 bases fit TRBD1. The junction had 7 bases not matched to a gene; V was cut back by 4 bases and J by 3 bases. In germline, CDR1 is SQVTM, CDR2 ANQGSEA. There are 14 residues in the CDR3. The CDR3 DNA reads as TGCAGCGTTGGGGGGACAGGGTTTAACTACGAGCAGTACTTC. It translates to CSVGGTGFNYEQYF.

This rearrangement joins TRBV9 to TRBJ1-1, with D unclear. CDR1 SGDLS and CDR2 YYNGEE come from the germline V gene. This CDR3 has 12 amino acids. V was shortened by 4 bases and J by 5 bases, with 9 bases between the two germline ends. The CDR3 DNA is TGTGCCAGCAGCAGAGGAGGAACTGAAGCTTTCTTT. It codes for CASSRGGTEAFF. The entire variable domain, with the rest obtained from reference TRBV9 and TRBJ1-1, is as follows: DSGVTQTPKHLITATGQRVTLRCSPRSGDLSVYWYQQSLDQGLQFLIQYYNGEERAKGNILERFSAQQFPDLHSELNLSSLELGDSALYFCASSRGGTEAFFGQGTRLTVV.